Each of the 21 T cell receptor beta chains below was sequenced from the same sample in a study of blood T cell repertoires in COVID-19 (dated by TCRdb to about 2020). The protocol used for the library was the immunoSEQ multiplex PCR assay. As stored in TCRdb, this immuneACCESS dataset retains in-frame rearrangements with V and J assigned. A fraction of the clones does not appear; measured against another copy, unresolved V genes explain less than half of the discrepancy, and the remainder lacks a known reason. The sample has about 250,000 clones on record, approximately 86% of them singletons. Of the sample, around 1.5% is held by the ten largest clones. The sequenced sample consisted of peripheral blood. The receptors stem from an older woman who had recovered from COVID-19.

This sequence joins TRBV20-1 and TRBJ1-2; D is unclear. Trimming stripped 5 bases from V and 10 bases from J, with 11 bases between. CDR1 and CDR2 (germline): DFQATT, SNEGSKA (reference sequence). The CDR3 runs 10 residues. CDR3 bases: TGCAGTGCTCGCTACCAAGTCTACACCTTC. As protein: CSARYQVYTF.

The rearrangement links TRBV6-1 to TRBJ2-3; D is unresolved. V shed 7 bases and J shed 4 bases, with 6 bases lying between them. The CDR3 has 11 residues. CDR1 and CDR2 from the germline V gene are MNHNS and SASEGT. CDR3 sequence: CASTLADTQYF. DNA for the CDR3: TGTGCCAGCACCCTCGCAGATACGCAGTATTTT.

The chain couples TRBV4-1 to TRBJ2-7; weak D call: TRBD1 (5 bases). The CDR3 is made up of 13 amino acids. V gave up 3 bases and J gave up 3 bases, with 9 bases separating them. Germline V gene lookup returns CDR1 MGHRA and CDR2 YSYEKL. CDR3 DNA sequence: TGCGCCAGCAGCCATTACAGGAGCTACGAGCAGTACTTC. Its protein is CASSHYRSYEQYF.

This chain connects TRBV29-1 to TRBJ1-2; D is unresolved. Trimming left V 6 bases short and J 3 bases short, with 20 bases between. CDR1 and CDR2 from the germline V gene are SQVTM and ANQGSEA. The CDR3 has 15 residues. The CDR3 loop reads CSVVRGLRGDYGYTF. CDR3 coding DNA: TGCAGCGTCGTCCGTGGCCTTCGAGGAGACTATGGCTACACCTTC.

This clone was seen once. The chain is built from TRBV27 and TRBJ1-2; TRBD1 agrees at 8 bases. The V segment lost 3 bases and the J segment 9 bases; nucleotides outside the gene matches: 9. The CDR3 is made up of 14 amino acids. The germline gives CDR1 MNHEY, CDR2 SMNVEV (reference sequence). Here the CDR3 DNA reads TGTGCCAGCAGTTTCCCAGGACAGGGCTGGAGCTACACCTTC. This sequence encodes CASSFPGQGWSYTF.

This sequence joins TRBV28 and TRBJ1-1; TRBD1 agrees at 7 bases. V trimming: 4 bases; J trimming: 0 bases; junction bases outside the gene matches: 2. This CDR3 comprises 14 residues. In germline, CDR1 is MDHEN, CDR2 SYDVKM. CDR3 nucleotide sequence: TGTGCCAGCAGTTCGACAGGGATGAACACTGAAGCTTTCTTT. This codes for CASSSTGMNTEAFF.

DNA of the CDR3: TGTGCCATCAGTGAGTCGCACGGGAGCACTGAAGCTTTCTTT. Translating it yields CAISESHGSTEAFF. The V call is TRBV10-3, the J call TRBJ1-1, with D uncertain. Germline V gene data show CDR1 as ENHRY and CDR2 as SYGVKD. The CDR3 runs 14 residues. V gave up 0 bases and J gave up 4 bases, with 9 bases separating them.

CDR3 region: CASSFGDRRVAKNIQYF. Written as DNA, the CDR3 is TGTGCCAGTAGTTTCGGGGACAGAAGGGTAGCCAAAAACATTCAGTACTTC. The V call is TRBV19, the J call TRBJ2-4, with TRBD1 matching over 7 bases. V lost 5 bases, J lost 0 bases, and 10 bases stayed unmatched. Per germline, CDR1 LNHDA and CDR2 SQIVND (reference sequence). The CDR3 loop spans 17 amino acids.

This clone is a singleton in its sample. The rearrangement links TRBV7-9 to TRBJ1-1; D might be TRBD1 (5 bases). The CDR3 covers 14 residues. Trimming left V 0 bases short and J 3 bases short, with 8 bases between. Germline values: CDR1 SEHNR, CDR2 FQNEAQ (reference sequence). The CDR3 region has the DNA TGTGCCAGCAGCTTAGCGGGGCGTGACACTGAAGCTTTCTTT. This encodes CASSLAGRDTEAFF.

J is TRBJ2-7 and V is TRBV7-2; TRBD2 matches at 8 bases. Germline values: CDR1 SGHTA, CDR2 FQGNSA. J was trimmed by 1 base and V by 4 bases; bases with no gene match: 3. The CDR3 runs 14 residues. CDR3 DNA sequence: TGTGCCAGCAGCTCCTTAGCGGGGTCCTACGAGCAGTACTTC. As protein: CASSSLAGSYEQYF.

The chain links TRBV12-3 or TRBV12-4 to TRBJ1-1, with 8 bases fitting TRBD1. CDR3 length: 13 amino acids. Trimming cost V 5 bases and J 11 bases; bases outside gene matches: 10. The CDR3 DNA reads TGTGCCAGCAGTCCCGGACAGGGACAAGTGGCTTTCTTT. Translation gives CASSPGQGQVAFF.

This chain uses TRBV11-1 with TRBJ1-2; no firm D call. CDR3 length equals 16 residues. Deletions cut 2 bases from V and 0 bases from J, with 13 bases between. The germline V gene has CDR1 SGHAT and CDR2 FQDESV (reference sequence). CDR3 in DNA: TGTGCCAGCAGCTTACCAGGATTCGATTCTAACTATGGCTACACCTTC. It translates to CASSLPGFDSNYGYTF. Based on the CDR3 plus reference TRBV11-1 and TRBJ1-2, the full variable domain is EAEVAQSPRYKITEKSQAVAFWCDPISGHATLYWYRQILGQGPELLVQFQDESVVDDSQLPKDRFSAERLKGVDSTLKIQPAELGDSAMYLCASSLPGFDSNYGYTFGSGTRLTVV.

The genes are TRBV24-1 and TRBJ2-4; possible D gene TRBD2, 6 bases. Germline V gene data show CDR1 as KGHDR and CDR2 as SFDVKD. The CDR3 runs 14 residues. Between the trimmed V and J ends, which lost 3 bases and 8 bases, there was a span of 13 bases. In nucleotides, the CDR3 is TGTGCCACCAGTGATCCGACAACGGGGGACATTCAGTACTTC. Amino acids: CATSDPTTGDIQYF.

The rearrangement links TRBV6-6 to TRBJ1-5; no firm D call. Trimming removed 2 bases from V and 0 bases from J, with 8 bases in between. The CDR3 has 15 amino acids. Germline CDR1 is MNHNY and CDR2 is SVGAGI (reference sequence). The chain's CDR3 is CASSYGPYSNQPQHF. The CDR3 nucleotides are TGTGCCAGCAGTTACGGGCCTTATAGCAATCAGCCCCAGCATTTT.

The chain couples TRBV6-4 to TRBJ2-2, with D hard to call. V was clipped by 1 base and J by 3 bases, with 6 bases between them. The CDR3 is 14 residues long. CDR1 MRHNA and CDR2 SNTAGT come from the germline V gene. CDR3 DNA: TGTGCCAGCAGTGACTGGCACGACACCGGGGAGCTGTTTTTT. Amino acid sequence: CASSDWHDTGELFF.

V gene TRBV28 combines with J gene TRBJ2-2, with 9 bases identical to TRBD2. Trimming at V came to 8 bases and at J to 4 bases, leaving 8 bases not matched to a gene. This CDR3 region has 15 residues. CDR1 and CDR2 from the germline V gene are MDHEN and SYDVKM. CDR3 sequence: CASVALAGSTGELFF. For the CDR3, the DNA is TGTGCCAGCGTCGCGCTAGCGGGGAGCACCGGGGAGCTGTTTTTT.

The chain employs TRBV19 and TRBJ1-1; no definite D call. The V and J ends lost 1 base and 3 bases respectively, with 9 bases between them. Germline loops: CDR1 LNHDA, CDR2 SQIVND (reference sequence). The length of the CDR3 is 14 residues. The CDR3, as DNA: TGTGCCAGTAGTATAGGGAGGGCAGACACTGAAGCTTTCTTT. Its translation is CASSIGRADTEAFF.

V and J are TRBV7-3 and TRBJ2-5, with D possibly TRBD2 on 5 matching bases. The ends were cut back, 2 bases at V and 3 bases at J, with 16 bases in the middle. This CDR3 is 16 amino acids long. CDR1 and CDR2 from the germline V gene are SGHTA and FQGTGA. CDR3 in DNA: TGTGCCAGCAGCTTACCGGGGTCCCCAACAGAAGAGACCCAGTACTTC. Amino acid sequence: CASSLPGSPTEETQYF.

The chain uses TRBV4-1 and TRBJ2-3; 10 positions agree with TRBD1. There are 18 residues in the CDR3. Germline V CDR1 and CDR2: MGHRA, YSYEKL. The V gene end was trimmed by 1 base and the J gene end by 7 bases; junction bases not matched to a gene: 14. The CDR3 sequence is CASSQVFGRDRGRNTQYF. The CDR3, as DNA: TGCGCCAGCAGCCAAGTTTTCGGCAGGGACAGGGGCAGGAATACGCAGTATTTT.

J is TRBJ2-5 and V is TRBV19; 10 bases map to TRBD2. Trimming took 2 bases from V and 5 from J; bases not matched to a gene: 8. CDR3 length: 16 amino acids. Germline CDR1 reads LNHDA; CDR2 reads SQIVND (reference sequence). The CDR3 bases are TGTGCCAGTAGTATAAGGGAGCGGGGGGGCCGTGAGACCCAGTACTTC. Translating it yields CASSIRERGGRETQYF.

The sample holds a few counts of this clone. The chain carries TRBV2 and TRBJ2-1; 12 bases are shared with TRBD1. This CDR3 is built from 15 residues. V gave up 6 bases and J gave up 7 bases; unmatched junction bases: 7. CDR1 and CDR2 (germline): SNHLY, FYNNEI. CDR3 loop: CASSPGQGALNEQFF. Written as DNA, the CDR3 is TGTGCCAGCAGCCCGGGACAGGGGGCTCTGAATGAGCAGTTCTTC.